The source of this T cell receptor beta chain is a study of shared clonotypes between healthy human individuals. The study, taken as a whole, reports: Among donors, sharing of clonotypes was expected to be affected by sequencing depth.

Points on this clone: Antigen specificity is unknown.

Assay used: immunoSEQ multiplex PCR; TCRdb lists only in-frame clones, some missing. The table shows around 1.6 million clones, with around 98% occurring only once. V lost 4 bases, J lost 3 bases, and 16 bases lay in between. Germline CDR1 and CDR2: LNHDA and SQIVND (reference sequence). CDR3 length: 16 amino acids. The sequence was obtained from a man aged 25 to 40 in good health. The sequenced sample consisted of naive CD4+ T cells sorted from blood. Subset denoted: CD45RA+ positively selected. The rearrangement uses TRBV19 and TRBJ1-5, with D possibly being TRBD1 (6 bases). The CDR3 sequence is CASSTNLGGVNQPQHF. Here the CDR3 DNA reads TGTGCCAGTAGTACGAATCTAGGGGGTGTCAATCAGCCCCAGCATTTT.